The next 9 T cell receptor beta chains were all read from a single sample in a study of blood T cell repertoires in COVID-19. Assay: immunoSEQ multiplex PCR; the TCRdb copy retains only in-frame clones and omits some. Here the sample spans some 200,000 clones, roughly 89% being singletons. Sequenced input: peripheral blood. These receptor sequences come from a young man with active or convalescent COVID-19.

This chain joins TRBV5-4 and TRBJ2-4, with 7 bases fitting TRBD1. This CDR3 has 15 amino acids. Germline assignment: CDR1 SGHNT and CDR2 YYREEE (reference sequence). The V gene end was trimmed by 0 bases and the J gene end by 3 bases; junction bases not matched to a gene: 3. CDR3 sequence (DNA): TGTGCCAGCAGCTTGGGAGGACAGGTCAAAAACATTCAGTACTTC. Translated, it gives CASSLGGQVKNIQYF. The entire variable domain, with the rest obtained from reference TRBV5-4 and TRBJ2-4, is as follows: ETGVTQSPTHLIKTRGQQVTLRCSSQSGHNTVSWYQQALGQGPQFIFQYYREEENGRGNFPPRFSGLQFPNYSSELNVNALELDDSALYLCASSLGGQVKNIQYFGAGTRLSVL.

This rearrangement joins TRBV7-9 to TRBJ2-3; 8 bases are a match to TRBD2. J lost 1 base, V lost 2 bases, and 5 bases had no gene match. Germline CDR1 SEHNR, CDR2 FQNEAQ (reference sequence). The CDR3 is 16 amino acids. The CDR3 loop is CASSLNPREGTDTQYF. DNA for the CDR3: TGTGCCAGCAGCTTAAACCCGCGGGAGGGCACAGATACGCAGTATTTT. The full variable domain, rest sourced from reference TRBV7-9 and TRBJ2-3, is DTGVSQNPRHKITKRGQNVTFRCDPISEHNRLYWYRQTLGQGPEFLTYFQNEAQLEKSRLLSDRFSAERPKGSFSTLEIQRTEQGDSAMYLCASSLNPREGTDTQYFGPGTRLTVL.

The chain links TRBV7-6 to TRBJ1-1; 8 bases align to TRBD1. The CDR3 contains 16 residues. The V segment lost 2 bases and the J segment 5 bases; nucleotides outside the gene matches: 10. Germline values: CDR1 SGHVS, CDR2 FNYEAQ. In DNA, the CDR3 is TGTGCCAGCAGCTTATCCTACGGGACAGGAGCTACTGAAGCTTTCTTT. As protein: CASSLSYGTGATEAFF.

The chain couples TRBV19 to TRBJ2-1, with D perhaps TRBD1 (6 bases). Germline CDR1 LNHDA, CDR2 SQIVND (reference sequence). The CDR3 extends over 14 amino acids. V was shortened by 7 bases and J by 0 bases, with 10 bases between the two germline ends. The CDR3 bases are TGTGCCAGTAAGATAGGGGGCTCCTACAATGAGCAGTTCTTC. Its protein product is CASKIGGSYNEQFF.

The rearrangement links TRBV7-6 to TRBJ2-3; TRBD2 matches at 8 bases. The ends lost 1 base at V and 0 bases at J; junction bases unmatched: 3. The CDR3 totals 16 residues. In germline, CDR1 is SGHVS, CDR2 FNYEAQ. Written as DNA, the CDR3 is TGTGCCAGCAGCTTAGTAGTAGCGGGAAGCACAGATACGCAGTATTTT. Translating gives CASSLVVAGSTDTQYF.

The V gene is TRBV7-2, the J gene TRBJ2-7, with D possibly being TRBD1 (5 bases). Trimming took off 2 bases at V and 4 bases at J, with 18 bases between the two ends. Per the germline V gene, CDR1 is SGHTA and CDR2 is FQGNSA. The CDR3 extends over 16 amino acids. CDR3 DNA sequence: TGTGCCAGCAGCTTAATTTTAGGGGTCCTCAGGTACGAGCAGTACTTC. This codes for CASSLILGVLRYEQYF.

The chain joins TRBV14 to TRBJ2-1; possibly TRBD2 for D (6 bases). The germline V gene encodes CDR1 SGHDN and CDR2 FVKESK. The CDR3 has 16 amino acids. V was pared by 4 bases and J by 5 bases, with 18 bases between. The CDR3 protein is CASSPSTEGLNNEQFF. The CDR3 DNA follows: TGTGCCAGCAGCCCCTCGACAGAGGGACTTAACAATGAGCAGTTCTTC.

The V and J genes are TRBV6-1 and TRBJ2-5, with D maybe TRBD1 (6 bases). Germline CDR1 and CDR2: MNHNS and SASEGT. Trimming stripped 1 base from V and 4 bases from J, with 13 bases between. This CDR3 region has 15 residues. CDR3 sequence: CASSEGPGAGETQYF. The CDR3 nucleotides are TGTGCCAGCAGTGAAGGCCCAGGGGCGGGAGAGACCCAGTACTTC.

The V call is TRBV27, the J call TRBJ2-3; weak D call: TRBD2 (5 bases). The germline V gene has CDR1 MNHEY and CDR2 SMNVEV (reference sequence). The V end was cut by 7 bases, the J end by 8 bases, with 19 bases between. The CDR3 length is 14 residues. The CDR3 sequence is CASNPNLRGSTQYF. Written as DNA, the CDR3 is TGTGCCAGCAACCCAAACCTCCGTGGGAGTACGCAGTATTTT.